Included here is one T cell receptor beta chain sequence, with context. These data originate in a study of technical replicates of blood from a few donors. The length of the CDR3 is 13 residues. The germline gives CDR1 SGDLS, CDR2 YYNGEE. J was trimmed by 5 bases and V by 4 bases; bases with no gene match: 3. The table came from immunoSEQ multiplex PCR; TCRdb's copy has only in-frame clones and leaves some out. The sample contains tens of thousands of clones, around 85% of which appear only once. V is TRBV9 and J is TRBJ2-5, with 9 bases aligning to TRBD2. The sequence derives from a human donor in good health. Some clones in this sample may be carry-over from other donors' samples. Sequencing input: PBMCs. CDR3 residues: CASSLGLAETQYF. CDR3 nucleotide sequence: TGTGCCAGCAGCCTCGGACTAGCGGAGACCCAGTACTTC.